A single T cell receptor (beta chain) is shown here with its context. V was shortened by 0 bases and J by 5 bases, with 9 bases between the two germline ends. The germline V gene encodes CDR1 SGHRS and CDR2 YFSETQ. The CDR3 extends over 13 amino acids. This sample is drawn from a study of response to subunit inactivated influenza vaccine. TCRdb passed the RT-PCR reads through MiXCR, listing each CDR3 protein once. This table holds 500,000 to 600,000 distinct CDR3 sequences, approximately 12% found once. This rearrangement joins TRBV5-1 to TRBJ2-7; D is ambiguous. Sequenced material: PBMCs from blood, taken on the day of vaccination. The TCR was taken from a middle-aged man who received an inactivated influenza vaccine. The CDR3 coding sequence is TGCGCCAGCAGCTTGGGTGACGGAGACGAGCAGTACTTC. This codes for CASSLGDGDEQYF. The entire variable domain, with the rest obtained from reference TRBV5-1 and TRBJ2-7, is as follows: KAGVTQTPRYLIKTRGQQVTLSCSPISGHRSVSWYQQTPGQGLQFLFEYFSETQRNKGNFPGRFSGRQFSNSRSEMNVSTLELGDSALYLCASSLGDGDEQYFGPGTRLTVT.